This entry features one T cell receptor beta chain sequence. The data belong to a study of shared clonotypes between healthy human individuals. This table comes from immunoSEQ multiplex PCR, and its TCRdb copy is limited to in-frame clones, with some not included. The sample has hundreds of thousands of clones; 90% to 97% are singletons. Sequencing was done on a sample of naive CD4+ T cells sorted from blood. Sample subset: CD45RA+ positively selected. The TCR was taken from a woman aged 30 to 39 in good health.

Here the CDR3 DNA reads TGCGCCAGCAGCTTGGGGGGGAACACGAGGGACGAGCAGTACTTC. Its translation: CASSLGGNTRDEQYF. This chain joins TRBV5-1 and TRBJ2-7, with D possibly being TRBD1 or TRBD2 (5 bases each). The CDR3 runs to 15 residues. The germline gives CDR1 SGHRS, CDR2 YFSETQ. V gave up 0 bases and J gave up 5 bases, with 15 bases separating them.